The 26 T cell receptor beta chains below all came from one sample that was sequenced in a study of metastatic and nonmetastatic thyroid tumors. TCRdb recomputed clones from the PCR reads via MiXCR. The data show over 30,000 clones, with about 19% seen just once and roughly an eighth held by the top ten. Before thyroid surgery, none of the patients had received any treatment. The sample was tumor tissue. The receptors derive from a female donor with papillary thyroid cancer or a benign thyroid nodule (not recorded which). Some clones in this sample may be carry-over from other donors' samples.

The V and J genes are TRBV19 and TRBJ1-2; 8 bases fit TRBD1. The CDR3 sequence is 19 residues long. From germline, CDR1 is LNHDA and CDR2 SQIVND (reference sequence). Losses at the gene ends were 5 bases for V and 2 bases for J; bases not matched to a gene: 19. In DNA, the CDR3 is TGTGCCAGTAGTGGACCGGACAGGGCCAATCTCAGGACCAACTATGGCTACACCTTC. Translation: CASSGPDRANLRTNYGYTF.

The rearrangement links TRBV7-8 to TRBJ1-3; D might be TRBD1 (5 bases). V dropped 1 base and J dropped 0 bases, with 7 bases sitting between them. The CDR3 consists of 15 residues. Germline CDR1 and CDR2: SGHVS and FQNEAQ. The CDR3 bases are TGTGCCAGCAGCTTAGAGGGGAGCTCTGGAAACACCATATATTTT. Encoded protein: CASSLEGSSGNTIYF.

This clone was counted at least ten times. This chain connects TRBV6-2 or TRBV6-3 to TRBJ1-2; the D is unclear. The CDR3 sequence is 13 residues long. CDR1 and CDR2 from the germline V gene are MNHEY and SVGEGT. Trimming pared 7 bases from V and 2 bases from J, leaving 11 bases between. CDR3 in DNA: TGTGCCAGCAATCGCCCACAAAACTATGGCTACACCTTC. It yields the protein CASNRPQNYGYTF.

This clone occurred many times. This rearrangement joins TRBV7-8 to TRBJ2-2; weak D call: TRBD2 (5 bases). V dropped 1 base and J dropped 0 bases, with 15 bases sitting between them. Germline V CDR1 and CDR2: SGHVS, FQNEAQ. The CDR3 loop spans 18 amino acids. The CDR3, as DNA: TGTGCCAGCAGCTTAGGCCTAGCTCAGTGGACGAACACCGGGGAGCTGTTTTTT. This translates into CASSLGLAQWTNTGELFF.

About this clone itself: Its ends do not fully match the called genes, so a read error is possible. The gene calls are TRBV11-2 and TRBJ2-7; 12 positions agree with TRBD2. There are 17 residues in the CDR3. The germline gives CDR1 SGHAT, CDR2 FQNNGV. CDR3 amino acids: CASSSVTSGRPLRKHYF. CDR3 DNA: TGTGCCAGCAGCTCCGTGACTAGCGGGAGACCCCTCCGTAAGCATTACTTC.

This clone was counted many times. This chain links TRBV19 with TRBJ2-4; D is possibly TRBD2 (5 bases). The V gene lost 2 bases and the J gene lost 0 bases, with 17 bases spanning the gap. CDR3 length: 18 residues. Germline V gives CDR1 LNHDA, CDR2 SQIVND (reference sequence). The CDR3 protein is CASSIPPGVGLAKNIQYF. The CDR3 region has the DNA TGTGCCAGTAGTATACCTCCCGGGGTTGGGTTAGCCAAAAACATTCAGTACTTC.

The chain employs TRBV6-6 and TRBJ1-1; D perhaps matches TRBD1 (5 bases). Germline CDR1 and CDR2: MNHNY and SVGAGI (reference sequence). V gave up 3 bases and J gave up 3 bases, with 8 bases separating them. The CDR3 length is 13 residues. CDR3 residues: CASSYARDTEAFF. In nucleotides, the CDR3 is TGTGCCAGCAGTTATGCCAGGGACACTGAAGCTTTCTTT.

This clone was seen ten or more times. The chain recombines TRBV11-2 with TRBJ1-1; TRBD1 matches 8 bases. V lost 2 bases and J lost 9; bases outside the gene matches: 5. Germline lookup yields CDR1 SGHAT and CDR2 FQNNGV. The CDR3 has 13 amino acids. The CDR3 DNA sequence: TGTGCCAGCAGCTTAAACAGGGACAGGCAAGCTTTCTTT. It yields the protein CASSLNRDRQAFF.

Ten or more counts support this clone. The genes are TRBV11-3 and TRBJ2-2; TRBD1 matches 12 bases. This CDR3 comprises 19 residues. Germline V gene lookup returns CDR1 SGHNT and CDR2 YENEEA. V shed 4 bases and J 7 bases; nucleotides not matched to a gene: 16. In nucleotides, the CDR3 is TGTGCCAGCAGCTGGGGGGACAGGGGGCCCTTCAGGATAGGCGGGGAGCTGTTTTTT. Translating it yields CASSWGDRGPFRIGGELFF.

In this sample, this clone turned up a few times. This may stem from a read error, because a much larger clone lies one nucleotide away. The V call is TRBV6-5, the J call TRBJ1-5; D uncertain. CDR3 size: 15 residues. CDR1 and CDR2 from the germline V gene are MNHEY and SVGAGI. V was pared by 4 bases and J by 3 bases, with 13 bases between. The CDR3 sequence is CASSFSGNVNQPQHF. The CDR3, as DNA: TGTGCCAGCAGTTTTAGTGGGAATGTCAATCAGCCCCAGCATTTT.

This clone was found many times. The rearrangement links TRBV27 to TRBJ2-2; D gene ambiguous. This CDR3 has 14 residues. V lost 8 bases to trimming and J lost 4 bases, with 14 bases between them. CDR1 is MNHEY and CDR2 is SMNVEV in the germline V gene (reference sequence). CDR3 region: CASGPWVSTGELFF. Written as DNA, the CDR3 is TGTGCCAGCGGACCCTGGGTCTCCACCGGGGAGCTGTTTTTT.

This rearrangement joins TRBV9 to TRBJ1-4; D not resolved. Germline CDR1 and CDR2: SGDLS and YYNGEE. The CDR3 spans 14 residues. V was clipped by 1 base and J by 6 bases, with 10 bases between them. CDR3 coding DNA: TGTGCCAGCAGCGTAAGGTGGTCCGATGAAAAACTGTTTTTT. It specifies CASSVRWSDEKLFF.

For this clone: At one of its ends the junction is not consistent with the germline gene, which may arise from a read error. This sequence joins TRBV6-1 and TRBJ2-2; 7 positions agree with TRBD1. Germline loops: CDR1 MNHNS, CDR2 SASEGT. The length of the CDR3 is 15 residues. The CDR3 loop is CASRPGQLNTGELFF. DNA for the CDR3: TGTGCCAGCAGGCCGGGACAGCTGAACACAGGGGAGCTGTTTTTT.

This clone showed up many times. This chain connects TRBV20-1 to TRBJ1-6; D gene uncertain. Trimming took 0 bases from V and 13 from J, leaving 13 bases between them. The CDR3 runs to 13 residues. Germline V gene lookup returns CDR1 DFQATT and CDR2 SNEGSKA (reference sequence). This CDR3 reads CSARDRGLAPLHF. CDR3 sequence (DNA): TGCAGTGCTAGAGATCGGGGTCTGGCGCCCCTCCACTTT.

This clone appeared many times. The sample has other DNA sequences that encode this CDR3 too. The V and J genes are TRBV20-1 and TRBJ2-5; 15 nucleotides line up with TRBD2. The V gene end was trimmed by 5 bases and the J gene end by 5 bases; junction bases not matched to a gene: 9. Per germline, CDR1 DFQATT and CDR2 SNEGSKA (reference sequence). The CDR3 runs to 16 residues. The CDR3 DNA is TGCAGTGCTCCCCGGACTAGCGGGGGGGACTTGGAGACCCAGTACTTC. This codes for CSAPRTSGGDLETQYF.

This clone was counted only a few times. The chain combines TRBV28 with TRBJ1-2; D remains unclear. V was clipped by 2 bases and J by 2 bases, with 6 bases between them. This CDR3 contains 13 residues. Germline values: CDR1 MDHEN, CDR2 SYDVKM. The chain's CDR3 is CASSLNVNYGYTF. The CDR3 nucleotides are TGTGCCAGCAGTTTAAACGTGAACTATGGCTACACCTTC.

The CDR3 DNA reads as TGTGCCTGGAGTCGGAGGGGACAGGTCTCCTACGAGCAGTACTTC. It yields the protein CAWSRRGQVSYEQYF. The V and J genes are TRBV30 and TRBJ2-7; 8 bases fit TRBD1. The length of the CDR3 is 15 residues. Per the germline V gene, CDR1 is GTSNPN and CDR2 is SVGIG (reference sequence). With 2 bases clipped from V and 0 bases from J, the junction kept 6 bases outside the gene matches.

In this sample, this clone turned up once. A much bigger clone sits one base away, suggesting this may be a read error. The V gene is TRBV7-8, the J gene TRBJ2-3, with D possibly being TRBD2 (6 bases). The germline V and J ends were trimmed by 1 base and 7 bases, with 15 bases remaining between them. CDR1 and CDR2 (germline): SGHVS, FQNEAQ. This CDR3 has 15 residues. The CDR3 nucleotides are TGTGCCAGCAGCTTAGTAAGACTAGAGGCGTATACGCAGTATTTT. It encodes CASSLVRLEAYTQYF.

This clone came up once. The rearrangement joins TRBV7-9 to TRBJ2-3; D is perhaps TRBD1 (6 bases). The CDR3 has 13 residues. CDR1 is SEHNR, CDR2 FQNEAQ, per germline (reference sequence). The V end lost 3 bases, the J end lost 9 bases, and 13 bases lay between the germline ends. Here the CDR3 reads CASSFLDRQTQYF. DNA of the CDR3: TGTGCCAGCAGCTTCTTAGACAGGCAGACGCAGTATTTT.

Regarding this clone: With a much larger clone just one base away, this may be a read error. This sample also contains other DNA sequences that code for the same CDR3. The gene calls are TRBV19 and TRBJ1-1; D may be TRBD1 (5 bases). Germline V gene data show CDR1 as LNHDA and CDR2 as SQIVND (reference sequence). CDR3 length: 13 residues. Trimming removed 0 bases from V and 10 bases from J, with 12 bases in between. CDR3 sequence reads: CASSIDPQGRAFF. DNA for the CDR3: TGTGCCAGTAGTATAGATCCGCAGGGTCGAGCTTTCTTT.

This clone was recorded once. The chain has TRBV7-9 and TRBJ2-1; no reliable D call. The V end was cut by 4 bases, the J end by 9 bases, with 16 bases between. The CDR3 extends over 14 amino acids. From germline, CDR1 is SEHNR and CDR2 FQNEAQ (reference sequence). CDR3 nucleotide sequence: TGTGCCAGCAGCTCCCTGACCACTTTTGGTGAGCAGTTCTTC. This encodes CASSSLTTFGEQFF. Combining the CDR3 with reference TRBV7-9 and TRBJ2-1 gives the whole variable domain DTGVSQNPRHKITKRGQNVTFRCDPISEHNRLYWYRQTLGQGPEFLTYFQNEAQLEKSRLLSDRFSAERPKGSFSTLEIQRTEQGDSAMYLCASSSLTTFGEQFFGPGTRLTVL.

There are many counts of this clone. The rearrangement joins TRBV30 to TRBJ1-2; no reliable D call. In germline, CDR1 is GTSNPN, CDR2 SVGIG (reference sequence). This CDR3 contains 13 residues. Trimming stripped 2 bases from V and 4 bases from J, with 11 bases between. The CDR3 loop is CAWSLRFSYGYTF. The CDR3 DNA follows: TGTGCCTGGAGTTTACGGTTTTCCTATGGCTACACCTTC.

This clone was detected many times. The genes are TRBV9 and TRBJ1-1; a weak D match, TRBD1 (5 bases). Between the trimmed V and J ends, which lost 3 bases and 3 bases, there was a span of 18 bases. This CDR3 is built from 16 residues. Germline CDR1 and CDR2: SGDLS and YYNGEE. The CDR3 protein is CASSAFGGGRHTEAFF. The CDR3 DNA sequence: TGTGCCAGCAGCGCTTTTGGGGGGGGTAGGCACACTGAAGCTTTCTTT.

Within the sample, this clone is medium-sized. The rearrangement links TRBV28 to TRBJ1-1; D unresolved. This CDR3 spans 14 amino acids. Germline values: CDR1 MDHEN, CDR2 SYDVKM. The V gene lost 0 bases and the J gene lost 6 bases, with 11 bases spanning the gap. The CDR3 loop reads CASSLWGKGAEAFF. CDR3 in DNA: TGTGCCAGCAGTTTATGGGGTAAAGGCGCTGAAGCTTTCTTT.

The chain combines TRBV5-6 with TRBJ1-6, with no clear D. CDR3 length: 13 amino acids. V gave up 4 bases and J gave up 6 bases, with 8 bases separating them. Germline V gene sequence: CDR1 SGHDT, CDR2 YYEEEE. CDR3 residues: CASSPNRNSPLHF. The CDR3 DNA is TGTGCCAGCAGCCCTAACCGTAATTCACCCCTCCACTTT.

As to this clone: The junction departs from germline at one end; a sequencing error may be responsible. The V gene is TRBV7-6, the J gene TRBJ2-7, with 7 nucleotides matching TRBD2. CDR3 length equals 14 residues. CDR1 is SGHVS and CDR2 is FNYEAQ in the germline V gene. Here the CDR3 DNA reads TGTGCCAACAGCGCCGGGGGGAGCTCCTACGAGCATTACTTC. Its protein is CANSAGGSSYEHYF. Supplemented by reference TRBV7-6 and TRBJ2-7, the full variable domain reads GAGVSQSPRYKVTKRGQDVALRCDPISGHVSLYWYRQALGQGPEFLTYFNYEAQQDKSGLPNDRFSAERPEGSISTLTIQRTEQRDSAMYRCANSAGGSSYEHYFGPGTRLTVT.